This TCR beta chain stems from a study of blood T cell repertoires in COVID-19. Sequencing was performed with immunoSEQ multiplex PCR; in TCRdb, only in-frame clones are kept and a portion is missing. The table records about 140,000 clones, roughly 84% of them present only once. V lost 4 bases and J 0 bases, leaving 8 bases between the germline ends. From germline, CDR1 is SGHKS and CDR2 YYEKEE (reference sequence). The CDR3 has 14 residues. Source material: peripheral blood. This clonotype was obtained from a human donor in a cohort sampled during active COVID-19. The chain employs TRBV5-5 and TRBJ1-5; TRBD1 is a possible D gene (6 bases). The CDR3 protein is CASSRTDSNQPQHF. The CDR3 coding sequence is TGTGCCAGCAGCCGGACAGATAGCAATCAGCCCCAGCATTTT.